This T cell receptor (beta chain) was obtained from a study of T cell changes during pregnancy in multiple sclerosis. Generated by immunoSEQ multiplex PCR, the TCRdb table keeps only in-frame clones and is missing some. The table records some 80,000 clones, about 93% of them present only once. Germline trimming cut 5 bases from V and 2 bases from J; bases unmatched to any gene: 9. Germline V lookup: CDR1 LNHDA, CDR2 SQIVND (reference sequence). The CDR3 runs 16 residues. The sample here was CD4+ T cells from peripheral blood mononuclear cells, taken after pregnancy. The chain employs TRBV19 and TRBJ1-5, with 7 bases fitting TRBD1. The clonotype originates from a female donor with multiple sclerosis, enrolled in a pregnancy study. CDR3 amino acids: CASSPWTGDGNQPQHF. The CDR3 bases are TGTGCCAGTAGTCCTTGGACAGGCGACGGCAATCAGCCCCAGCATTTT. Variable domain in full (rest from reference TRBV19 and TRBJ1-5): DGGITQSPKYLFRKEGQNVTLSCEQNLNHDAMYWYRQDPGQGLRLIYYSQIVNDFQKGDIAEGYSVSREKKESFPLTVTSAQKNPTAFYLCASSPWTGDGNQPQHFGDGTRLSIL.